Listed here are 26 T cell receptor beta chains from one sample, sequenced in a study of T cell clonotyping in hematopoietic cell transplantation. Time point of the sample: recipient sample about 28 days before transplant, after cytoreduction. Sequencing used immunoSEQ multiplex PCR; TCRdb keeps in-frame clones, though not all of them. In the table there are roughly 80,000 clones, approximately 95% of which are singletons. The starting material was peripheral blood mononuclear cells, obtained before stem cell transplant. These receptors were taken from a woman between 50 and 59 years old with acute myeloid leukemia. Some clones in this sample may be carry-over from other donors' samples.

The chain carries TRBV4-1 and TRBJ2-5; possibly TRBD1 or TRBD2 for D (5 bases each). The CDR3 covers 17 residues. Germline V CDR1 and CDR2: MGHRA, YSYEKL. The germline V and J ends were trimmed by 4 bases and 2 bases, with 20 bases remaining between them. CDR3 sequence: CASSRRDGGRMQETQYF. In DNA, the CDR3 is TGCGCCAGCAGCCGCCGGGACGGCGGTAGAATGCAAGAGACCCAGTACTTC.

This chain uses TRBV2 with TRBJ2-7; D gene unclear. Germline V lookup: CDR1 SNHLY, CDR2 FYNNEI. Trimming took 0 bases from V and 0 from J, leaving 18 bases between them. This CDR3 region has 18 residues. The CDR3 region is CASSEAWVSGEPSYEQYF. The CDR3 DNA is TGTGCCAGCAGTGAAGCTTGGGTTTCGGGCGAGCCCTCCTACGAGCAGTACTTC. The full variable domain, completed using reference TRBV2 and TRBJ2-7, is EPEVTQTPSHQVTQMGQEVILRCVPISNHLYFYWYRQILGQKVEFLVSFYNNEISEKSEIFDDQFSVERPDGSNFTLKIRSTKLEDSAMYFCASSEAWVSGEPSYEQYFGPGTRLTVT.

This sequence joins TRBV28 and TRBJ1-2, with D unresolved. The germline V gene has CDR1 MDHEN and CDR2 SYDVKM. The CDR3 loop spans 15 amino acids. V was cut by 6 bases and J by 3 bases, with 17 bases left in between. This CDR3 is CASRGRTKPHYGYTF. The CDR3 DNA follows: TGTGCCAGCAGGGGCAGGACCAAGCCCCACTATGGCTACACCTTC.

The chain links TRBV30 to TRBJ2-4; TRBD2 matches at 11 bases. The germline CDR1 and CDR2 sequences are GTSNPN and SVGIG (reference sequence). V lost 3 bases and J lost 4; bases outside the gene matches: 5. The CDR3 totals 15 residues. This CDR3 is CAWSPPSGGKNIQYF. The DNA of the CDR3 is TGTGCCTGGAGCCCCCCTAGCGGGGGGAAAAACATTCAGTACTTC.

The chain has TRBV10-1 and TRBJ1-1, with 7 bases aligning to TRBD1. Germline CDR1 reads WNHNN; CDR2 reads SYGVQD (reference sequence). The J segment lost 6 bases and the V segment lost 4 bases, leaving 8 bases of the junction unmatched. The CDR3 consists of 14 residues. This chain's CDR3 is CASSGTGVRAEAFF. The DNA of the CDR3 is TGCGCCAGCAGTGGAACAGGGGTTCGGGCTGAAGCTTTCTTT.

The chain combines TRBV30 with TRBJ2-7; a possible D gene is TRBD1 (5 bases). The V end lost 3 bases, the J end lost 3 bases, and 18 bases lay between the germline ends. Germline V lookup: CDR1 GTSNPN, CDR2 SVGIG (reference sequence). CDR3 length: 15 amino acids. CDR3 amino acids: CAWRGFQGIDYEQYF. The CDR3 region has the DNA TGTGCCTGGAGAGGATTTCAGGGTATTGACTACGAGCAGTACTTC.

The rearrangement links TRBV19 to TRBJ2-3; 9 bases align to TRBD2. CDR3 length: 17 amino acids. V shed 1 base and J 0 bases; nucleotides not matched to a gene: 5. Germline CDR1 reads LNHDA; CDR2 reads SQIVND (reference sequence). The CDR3 sequence: CASSIGRLAVSTDTQYF. The CDR3 DNA sequence: TGTGCCAGTAGTATAGGCAGACTAGCGGTAAGCACAGATACGCAGTATTTT. Supplemented by reference TRBV19 and TRBJ2-3, the full variable domain reads DGGITQSPKYLFRKEGQNVTLSCEQNLNHDAMYWYRQDPGQGLRLIYYSQIVNDFQKGDIAEGYSVSREKKESFPLTVTSAQKNPTAFYLCASSIGRLAVSTDTQYFGPGTRLTVL.

The chain has TRBV10-1 and TRBJ2-6; D call uncertain. Trimming shortened V by 6 bases and J by 0 bases, and 9 bases separated the two germline ends. This CDR3 has 15 residues. Germline lookup yields CDR1 WNHNN and CDR2 SYGVQD (reference sequence). The chain's CDR3 is CASSHSASGANVLTF. The CDR3 DNA sequence: TGCGCCAGCAGCCACAGCGCCTCTGGGGCCAACGTCCTGACTTTC.

The V and J genes are TRBV10-3 and TRBJ2-5; D gene ambiguous. Germline CDR1 is ENHRY and CDR2 is SYGVKD. The CDR3 sequence is 13 residues long. Trimming pared 0 bases from V and 5 bases from J, leaving 7 bases between. The CDR3 DNA sequence: TGTGCCATCAGTGAGTCGGTCAGGGAGACCCAGTACTTC. It specifies CAISESVRETQYF.

The gene calls are TRBV29-1 and TRBJ1-2, with D maybe TRBD1 (5 bases). This CDR3 region has 14 residues. The V gene's germline CDR1 is SQVTM and CDR2 ANQGSEA. The V gene lost 4 bases and the J gene lost 4 bases, with 16 bases spanning the gap. The CDR3 DNA is TGCAGCGTTGGAAAAGCCGGGACCGCCTATGGCTACACCTTC. Its translation: CSVGKAGTAYGYTF.

This clone is a singleton in its sample. The chain employs TRBV2 and TRBJ2-5; 15 positions agree with TRBD2. CDR1 is SNHLY and CDR2 is FYNNEI in the germline V gene. V shed 6 bases and J 2 bases; nucleotides not matched to a gene: 10. The CDR3 is 18 residues long. The CDR3 nucleotides read TGTGCCAGCAGCGCTCCGGGACTAGCGGGAGGAGGGCAAGAGACCCAGTACTTC. This translates into CASSAPGLAGGGQETQYF.

The chain uses TRBV28 and TRBJ2-3; D unresolved. The CDR3 has 14 amino acids. Germline V gene sequence: CDR1 MDHEN, CDR2 SYDVKM. V was pared by 5 bases and J by 7 bases, with 16 bases between. In nucleotides, the CDR3 is TGTGCCAGCAGTATCGGGCCACCTCACTATACGCAGTATTTT. This translates into CASSIGPPHYTQYF.

CDR3: CASSESGAHNGYTF. CDR3 nucleotides: TGCGCCAGCAGTGAGTCGGGGGCGCATAATGGCTACACCTTC. The rearrangement uses TRBV10-1 and TRBJ1-2, with D perhaps matching TRBD1 (6 bases). V lost 0 bases and J 6 bases, leaving 11 bases between the germline ends. The CDR3 runs to 14 residues. The germline V gene encodes CDR1 WNHNN and CDR2 SYGVQD (reference sequence).

As DNA, the CDR3 is TGTGCCAGCAGTTTTGATAGGAACACTGAAGCTTTCTTT. Its protein product is CASSFDRNTEAFF. The chain joins TRBV27 to TRBJ1-1; D is undetermined. Trimming removed 3 bases at V and 1 base at J, with 6 bases between. The CDR3 has 13 residues. Germline V gives CDR1 MNHEY, CDR2 SMNVEV (reference sequence).

The chain recombines TRBV5-1 with TRBJ1-6, with TRBD1 matching over 7 bases. The CDR3 loop spans 14 amino acids. The germline CDR1 and CDR2 sequences are SGHRS and YFSETQ. J was trimmed by 7 bases and V by 5 bases; bases with no gene match: 6. The CDR3 reads CASRRGTENSPLHF. CDR3 DNA sequence: TGCGCCAGCAGACGCGGGACAGAGAATTCACCCCTCCACTTT.

The genes are TRBV5-8 and TRBJ2-1, with 8 positions matching TRBD2. The CDR3 covers 13 residues. The germline V gene encodes CDR1 SGHTS and CDR2 YDEGEE. J lost 6 bases, V lost 3 bases, and 2 bases had no gene match. DNA of the CDR3: TGTGCCAGCAGCTGGACTAGCCTCAATGAGCAGTTCTTC. Protein product: CASSWTSLNEQFF.

The chain combines TRBV7-2 with TRBJ2-3; 9 bases align to TRBD1. V dropped 5 bases and J dropped 3; count of bases not matched to a gene: 6. The germline CDR1 and CDR2 sequences are SGHTA and FQGNSA. The CDR3 length is 15 residues. The CDR3 DNA is TGTGCCAGCAGCCCTCCGGGACAGGGAACAGATACGCAGTATTTT. It yields the protein CASSPPGQGTDTQYF.

The V call is TRBV19, the J call TRBJ2-2; D possibly corresponds to TRBD2 (6 bases). This CDR3 has 16 residues. Looked up from germline, CDR1 is LNHDA and CDR2 is SQIVND (reference sequence). V gave up 2 bases and J gave up 1 base, with 11 bases separating them. The CDR3 loop is CASSIFGSGNTGELFF. CDR3 coding DNA: TGTGCCAGTAGTATATTTGGTAGCGGGAACACCGGGGAGCTGTTTTTT.

This chain connects TRBV29-1 to TRBJ1-3; D is ambiguous. The V and J ends lost 6 bases and 0 bases respectively, with 6 bases between them. This CDR3 is built from 12 residues. The germline V gene has CDR1 SQVTM and CDR2 ANQGSEA. The CDR3 here is CSVLSSGNTIYF. CDR3 in DNA: TGCAGCGTACTTAGCTCTGGAAACACCATATATTTT.

The chain is built from TRBV27 and TRBJ2-7, with a weak D call TRBD1 (6 bases). The CDR3 has 16 amino acids. Germline CDR1 reads MNHEY; CDR2 reads SMNVEV (reference sequence). Trimming stripped 4 bases from V and 5 bases from J, with 21 bases between. CDR3 bases: TGTGCCAGCAGTTACTTCCCTGGACAGAAACCTCACGAGCAGTACTTC. Protein: CASSYFPGQKPHEQYF.

V is TRBV6-5 and J is TRBJ2-2; D gene ambiguous. The CDR3 has 15 amino acids. Germline lookup yields CDR1 MNHEY and CDR2 SVGAGI. Trimming pared 0 bases from V and 4 bases from J, leaving 9 bases between. CDR3 coding DNA: TGTGCCAGCAGTTACTCGGGGTTTCTCACCGGGGAGCTGTTTTTT. Translating it yields CASSYSGFLTGELFF.

The chain couples TRBV7-2 to TRBJ1-2; a possible D gene is TRBD1 (5 bases). Trimming took 0 bases from V and 8 from J, leaving 16 bases between them. Germline V gene data show CDR1 as SGHTA and CDR2 as FQGNSA. This CDR3 is 15 amino acids long. The CDR3 nucleotides read TGTGCCAGCAGCTTAGCGACGGGACCCGGGAGCGGCTACACCTTC. Amino acid sequence: CASSLATGPGSGYTF.

This chain joins TRBV7-6 and TRBJ2-3, with 10 nucleotides matching TRBD1. Germline assignment: CDR1 SGHVS and CDR2 FNYEAQ. The V segment lost 0 bases and the J segment 8 bases; nucleotides outside the gene matches: 14. The CDR3 has 18 amino acids. The CDR3 DNA is TGTGCCAGCAGCTTAGCAACTACGACAGGGGGCGCGGCGGGTACGCAGTATTTT. Residues: CASSLATTTGGAAGTQYF.

The chain combines TRBV20-1 with TRBJ2-3, with unresolved D. Deletions cut 7 bases from V and 6 bases from J, with 8 bases between. The CDR3 contains 10 residues. From germline, CDR1 is DFQATT and CDR2 SNEGSKA (reference sequence). The CDR3 loop reads CSVSTDTQYF. Written as DNA, the CDR3 is TGCAGTGTTTCAACGGATACGCAGTATTTT.

This clone came up once. This rearrangement joins TRBV29-1 to TRBJ1-3; D is ambiguous. V lost 7 bases and J 1 base, leaving 8 bases between the germline ends. The germline gives CDR1 SQVTM, CDR2 ANQGSEA. The CDR3 spans 12 residues. CDR3 bases: TGCAGCGGTGCAAGATCTGGAAACACCATATATTTT. Its protein product is CSGARSGNTIYF.

J is TRBJ2-1 and V is TRBV5-1; 8 bases align to TRBD2. V trimming: 7 bases; J trimming: 5 bases; junction bases outside the gene matches: 11. The germline V gene has CDR1 SGHRS and CDR2 YFSETQ. The CDR3 spans 15 residues. CDR3 nucleotides: TGCGCCAGCTCGTTTAGCGGGGAATCGAACAATGAGCAGTTCTTC. It yields the protein CASSFSGESNNEQFF. Using reference TRBV5-1 and TRBJ2-1 for the parts outside the CDR3, the full variable domain is KAGVTQTPRYLIKTRGQQVTLSCSPISGHRSVSWYQQTPGQGLQFLFEYFSETQRNKGNFPGRFSGRQFSNSRSEMNVSTLELGDSALYLCASSFSGESNNEQFFGPGTRLTVL.